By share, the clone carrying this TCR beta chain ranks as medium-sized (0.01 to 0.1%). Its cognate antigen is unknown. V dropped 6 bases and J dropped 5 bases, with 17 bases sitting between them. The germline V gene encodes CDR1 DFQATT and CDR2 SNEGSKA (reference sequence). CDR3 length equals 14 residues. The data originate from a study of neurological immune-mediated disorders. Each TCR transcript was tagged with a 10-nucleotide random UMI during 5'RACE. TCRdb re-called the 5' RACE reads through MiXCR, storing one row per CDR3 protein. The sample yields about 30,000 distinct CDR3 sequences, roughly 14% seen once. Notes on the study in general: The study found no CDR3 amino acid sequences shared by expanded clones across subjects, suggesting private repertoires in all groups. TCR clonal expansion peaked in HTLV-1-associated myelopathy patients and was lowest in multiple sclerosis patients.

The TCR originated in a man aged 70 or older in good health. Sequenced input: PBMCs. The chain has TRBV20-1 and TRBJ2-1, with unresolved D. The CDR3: CSAPKAGQNNEQFF. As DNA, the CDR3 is TGCAGTGCCCCGAAGGCAGGTCAGAACAATGAGCAGTTCTTC.